This T cell receptor beta chain comes out of a study of T cell repertoires in aging, cancer and after chemotherapy. Whole-study findings and limits: In healthy donors, age-related TCR diversity loss mainly reflected lost richness.

A mixed TRB-A/B primer pool amplified rearranged TRB by multiplex touch-down PCR. TCRdb reanalysed the multiplex PCR reads using MiXCR and keeps one entry per CDR3 protein. Found here are some 6,000 distinct CDR3 sequences, approximately 20% of them singletons; the top ten hold about 2.4%. The count of this clonotype is one. Its antigen is unidentified. Peripheral blood genomic DNA, not sorted cells or RNA, was the template. Trimming left V 4 bases short and J 11 bases short, with 17 bases between. This CDR3 has 13 residues. Germline assignment: CDR1 SGHTA and CDR2 FQGTGA. The TCR sequence derives from a human donor with a blood cancer. Material for sequencing was blood. The chain has TRBV7-3 and TRBJ1-1; D ambiguous. This CDR3 reads CASSSSIETGAFF. Written as DNA, the CDR3 is TGTGCCAGCAGCTCCAGTATTGAAACTGGTGCTTTCTTT.